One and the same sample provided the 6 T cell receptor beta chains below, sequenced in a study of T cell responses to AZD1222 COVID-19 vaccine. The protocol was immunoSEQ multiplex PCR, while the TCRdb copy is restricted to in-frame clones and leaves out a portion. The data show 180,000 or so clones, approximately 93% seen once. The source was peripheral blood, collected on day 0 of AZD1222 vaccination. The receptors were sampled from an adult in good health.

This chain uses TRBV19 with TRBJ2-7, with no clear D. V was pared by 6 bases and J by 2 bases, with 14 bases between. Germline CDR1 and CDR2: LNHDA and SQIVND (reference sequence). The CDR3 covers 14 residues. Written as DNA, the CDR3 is TGTGCCAGTAGCCATTCAGGTAGAACCTACGAGCAGTACTTC. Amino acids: CASSHSGRTYEQYF. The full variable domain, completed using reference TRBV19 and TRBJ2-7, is DGGITQSPKYLFRKEGQNVTLSCEQNLNHDAMYWYRQDPGQGLRLIYYSQIVNDFQKGDIAEGYSVSREKKESFPLTVTSAQKNPTAFYLCASSHSGRTYEQYFGPGTRLTVT.

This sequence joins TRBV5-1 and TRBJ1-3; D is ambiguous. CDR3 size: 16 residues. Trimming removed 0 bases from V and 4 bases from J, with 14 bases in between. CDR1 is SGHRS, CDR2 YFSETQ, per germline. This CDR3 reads CASSLAGSSLGNTIYF. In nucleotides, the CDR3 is TGCGCCAGCAGCTTGGCCGGCAGTTCGCTCGGAAACACCATATATTTT.

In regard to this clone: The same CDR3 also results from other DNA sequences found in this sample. The CDR3 loop reads CASSPPNSNQPQHF. CDR3 sequence (DNA): TGTGCCAGCTCACCGCCAAATAGCAATCAGCCCCAGCATTTT. The gene calls are TRBV18 and TRBJ1-5; the D is unclear. This CDR3 spans 14 amino acids. Germline V gene sequence: CDR1 KGHSH, CDR2 LQKENI. V was clipped by 3 bases and J by 0 bases, with 6 bases between them.

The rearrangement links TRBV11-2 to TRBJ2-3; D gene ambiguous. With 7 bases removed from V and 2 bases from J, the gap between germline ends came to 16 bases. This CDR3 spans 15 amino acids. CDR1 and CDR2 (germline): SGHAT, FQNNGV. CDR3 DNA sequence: TGTGCCAGCAACGACCGGAACTCCCTCACAGATACGCAGTATTTT. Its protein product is CASNDRNSLTDTQYF.

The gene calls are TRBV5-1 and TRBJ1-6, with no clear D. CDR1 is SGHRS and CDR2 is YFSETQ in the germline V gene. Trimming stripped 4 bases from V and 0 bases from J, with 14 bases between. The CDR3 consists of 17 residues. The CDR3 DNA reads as TGCGCCAGCAGCGAAACTCCCATCGGCTCCTATAATTCACCCCTCCACTTT. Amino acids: CASSETPIGSYNSPLHF.

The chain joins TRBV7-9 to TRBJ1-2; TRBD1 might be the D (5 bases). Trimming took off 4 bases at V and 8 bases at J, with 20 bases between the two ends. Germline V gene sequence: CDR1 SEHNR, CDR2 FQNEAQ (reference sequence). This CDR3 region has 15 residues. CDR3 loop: CASSYEGWLGGGYTF. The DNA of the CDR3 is TGTGCCAGCAGCTACGAGGGGTGGCTGGGCGGAGGCTACACCTTC.